The T cell receptor (beta chain) described here comes from a study of OX40 agonist ivuxolimab in advanced cancers. In the study overall: Three patients showed partial responses: one hepatocellular carcinoma and two cutaneous melanoma cases.

Study-wide results and limits: Both blood CD4+ and CD8+ T cells showed clonal growth by week 6 at 0.1 to 3.0 mg/kg.

The repertoire was sequenced with immunoSEQ multiplex PCR; TCRdb's copy has only in-frame clones and lacks some. The sample lists more than 30,000 clones, 89% occurring once. A word on this clone: Its target is unknown.

The receptor's source is an adult with an advanced solid tumor such as melanoma, head and neck, liver or kidney cancer. Source: CD4+ or CD8+ T cells sorted from blood, taken in a trial of the OX40 agonist ivuxolimab.

The CDR3 bases are TGTGCCAGCAGCTACGGGACAAAATACTACGAGCAGTACTTC. This encodes CASSYGTKYYEQYF. The rearrangement joins TRBV6-1 to TRBJ2-5; maybe TRBD1 (6 bases). The J call may be faulty, since TRBJ2-7 better matches the DNA end. This CDR3 region has 14 residues. Germline CDR1 and CDR2: MNHNS and SASEGT.